The 6 T cell receptor beta chains below were found in one sample sequenced in a study of T cells after somatic rescue of genetic block. This table comes from immunoSEQ multiplex PCR, and its TCRdb copy is limited to in-frame clones, with some not included. The profile covers more than 13,000 clones, with around 70% appearing a single time and 25% to 35% taken by the ten largest. The sequenced sample consisted of peripheral blood mononuclear cells (PBMCs). These receptor sequences come from a man in his late teens or twenties.

This chain joins TRBV4-2 and TRBJ2-3; maybe TRBD1 (5 bases). Germline V gene sequence: CDR1 LGHNA, CDR2 YNFKEQ. The CDR3 totals 14 residues. Trimming left V 4 bases short and J 3 bases short, with 11 bases between. The CDR3 sequence is CASSPHSGTDTQYF. CDR3 bases: TGTGCCAGCAGCCCTCATTCAGGGACAGATACGCAGTATTTT.

This chain uses TRBV6-5 with TRBJ2-3; possibly TRBD1 or TRBD2 for D (6 bases each). Germline assignment: CDR1 MNHEY and CDR2 SVGAGI. This CDR3 spans 14 amino acids. Trimming cost V 8 bases and J 0 bases, with 12 bases left between them. The CDR3, as DNA: TGTGCCAGCGCCAGGGGACTGAGCACAGATACGCAGTATTTT. Residues: CASARGLSTDTQYF.

This clone was detected only a few times. The rearrangement links TRBV19 to TRBJ2-7; unclear D gene. The CDR3 sequence is 12 residues long. Trimming cost V 2 bases and J 1 base, with 3 bases left between them. Germline V gene sequence: CDR1 LNHDA, CDR2 SQIVND (reference sequence). CDR3 bases: TGTGCCAGTAGTATACCTTCCTACGAGCAGTACTTC. It encodes CASSIPSYEQYF.

The V call is TRBV7-9, the J call TRBJ2-4; tentatively, D is TRBD1 (6 bases). Per the germline V gene, CDR1 is SEHNR and CDR2 is FQNEAQ (reference sequence). The CDR3 totals 12 residues. Deletions cut 4 bases from V and 8 bases from J, with 9 bases between. The DNA of the CDR3 is TGTGCCAGCAGCTCACAGGGCGACATTCAGTACTTC. Its translation: CASSSQGDIQYF.

V is TRBV5-1 and J is TRBJ2-5; D is uncertain. CDR1 and CDR2 (germline): SGHRS, YFSETQ. This CDR3 comprises 12 residues. V shed 0 bases and J shed 5 bases, with 5 bases lying between them. CDR3 in DNA: TGCGCCAGCAGCTTGGGAGTGGAGACCCAGTACTTC. This sequence encodes CASSLGVETQYF.

The chain has TRBV6-5 and TRBJ1-5; a weak D match, TRBD1 (5 bases). This CDR3 contains 14 residues. Deletions cut 0 bases from V and 5 bases from J, with 8 bases between. Germline assignment: CDR1 MNHEY and CDR2 SVGAGI. The CDR3 spells CASSYSGGDQPQHF. CDR3 in DNA: TGTGCCAGCAGTTACTCAGGAGGGGATCAGCCCCAGCATTTT.